The 29 T cell receptor beta chains presented below share a single source sample, sequenced in a study of CD8 T cells in Susac syndrome. A quantity of roughly 0.5 to 1 ug RNA underwent reverse transcription using random hexamers. TCRdb itself ran the immunoSEQ multiplex PCR reads through MiXCR, one entry per CDR3 protein. The sample comprises 150,000 to 200,000 distinct CDR3 sequences, about 95% of which are singletons, and 0.085% to 0.11% rests with the top ten. Sequenced material: CD4+ T cells from PBMCs. These receptor sequences come from a human donor in good health.

The chain carries TRBV15 and TRBJ2-5, with D perhaps matching TRBD2 (5 bases). V lost 0 bases and J 4 bases, leaving 9 bases between the germline ends. CDR1 and CDR2 from the germline V gene are LNHNV and YYDKDF (reference sequence). There are 14 residues in the CDR3. The CDR3 region has the DNA TGTGCCACCAGCAGAGATTTAGGGAGAGAGACCCAGTACTTC. Its protein is CATSRDLGRETQYF.

The rearrangement links TRBV5-1 to TRBJ2-2; 10 nucleotides align to TRBD2. With V trimmed by 3 bases and J by 6 bases, 2 bases remained unmatched. This CDR3 is built from 14 residues. Germline-derived CDR1 and CDR2 are SGHRS and YFSETQ. The CDR3, as DNA: TGCGCCAGCAGCTGGGGACTAGCGTCCGGGGAGCTGTTTTTT. The encoded protein is CASSWGLASGELFF.

The genes are TRBV30 and TRBJ2-1; D not resolved. The V end lost 2 bases, the J end lost 4 bases, and 6 bases lay between the germline ends. Germline CDR1 and CDR2: GTSNPN and SVGIG (reference sequence). The CDR3 sequence is 12 residues long. CDR3 amino acids: CAWSTAYNEQFF. The CDR3 nucleotides read TGTGCCTGGAGTACTGCATACAATGAGCAGTTCTTC.

The V call is TRBV12-3 or TRBV12-4, the J call TRBJ2-1, with 13 bases matching TRBD2. The CDR3 has 15 residues. V dropped 5 bases and J dropped 8; count of bases not matched to a gene: 6. CDR3 bases: TGTGCCAGCAGTACTAGCGGGAGGGCCTTGGATGAGCAGTTCTTC. It codes for CASSTSGRALDEQFF.

The J gene is TRBJ1-2, the V gene TRBV6-5; possible D gene TRBD1, 5 bases. V lost 11 bases and J lost 8, with 21 bases in between. Germline V CDR1 and CDR2: MNHEY, SVGAGI. This CDR3 has 13 amino acids. In DNA form, the CDR3 reads TGTGCCGTTGCCCAGGGACTGGCTAGGGGCTACACCTTC. It specifies CAVAQGLARGYTF.

The V call is TRBV27, the J call TRBJ2-1, with 8 positions matching TRBD1. This CDR3 has 16 amino acids. Germline CDR1 MNHEY, CDR2 SMNVEV (reference sequence). The junction had 5 bases not matched to a gene; V was cut back by 2 bases and J by 2 bases. The CDR3 sequence: CASSLRPGGTYNEQFF. The CDR3 nucleotides read TGTGCCAGCAGTTTACGTCCAGGGGGCACCTACAATGAGCAGTTCTTC.

This clonotype was counted between two and nine times. The chain links TRBV2 to TRBJ2-3, with D possibly TRBD2 on 6 matching bases. Germline CDR1 SNHLY, CDR2 FYNNEI. Trimming shortened V by 8 bases and J by 3 bases, and 6 bases separated the two germline ends. This CDR3 comprises 11 residues. DNA for the CDR3: TGTGCCAGCCGGGGGACAGATACGCAGTATTTT. Translated: CASRGTDTQYF.

The chain has TRBV13 and TRBJ2-7; D is undetermined. V lost 2 bases and J 1 base, leaving 12 bases between the germline ends. In germline, CDR1 is PRHDT, CDR2 FYEKMQ (reference sequence). The CDR3 loop spans 15 amino acids. The CDR3 DNA sequence: TGTGCCAGCAGCTTACTTGGAAACCCATCCTACGAGCAGTACTTC. Translating it yields CASSLLGNPSYEQYF.

J is TRBJ2-7 and V is TRBV28; D gene ambiguous. CDR3 size: 12 residues. Trimming stripped 7 bases from V and 2 bases from J, with 9 bases between. Germline assignment: CDR1 MDHEN and CDR2 SYDVKM. The CDR3 sequence is CASTTSPYEQYF. In DNA form, the CDR3 reads TGTGCCAGCACCACGTCCCCCTACGAGCAGTACTTC.

This sequence joins TRBV20-1 and TRBJ1-1; D remains unclear. Germline V lookup: CDR1 DFQATT, CDR2 SNEGSKA (reference sequence). This CDR3 spans 12 amino acids. The V and J ends lost 0 bases and 2 bases respectively, with 4 bases between them. As DNA, the CDR3 is TGCAGTGCTAGAGATGGCAACACTGAAGCTTTCTTT. Its translation: CSARDGNTEAFF.

This chain connects TRBV15 to TRBJ1-5; 8 nucleotides align to TRBD1. The V and J ends lost 3 bases and 4 bases, in that order; junction bases with no gene match: 14. This CDR3 contains 18 residues. CDR1 LNHNV and CDR2 YYDKDF come from the germline V gene (reference sequence). The CDR3 DNA follows: TGTGCCACCAGCAGTGACGGACAGGGTCAACCCTGGAATCAGCCCCAGCATTTT. It translates to CATSSDGQGQPWNQPQHF.

The chain recombines TRBV30 with TRBJ2-5, with 9 bases fitting TRBD1. With 3 bases clipped from V and 9 bases from J, the junction kept 8 bases outside the gene matches. The germline gives CDR1 GTSNPN, CDR2 SVGIG (reference sequence). The CDR3 runs to 13 residues. CDR3 sequence: CAWSGQGSSSQYF. In nucleotides, the CDR3 is TGTGCCTGGAGCGGACAGGGGAGTTCTTCCCAGTACTTC.

The V and J genes are TRBV5-6 and TRBJ2-3; a possible D gene is TRBD2 (5 bases). The CDR3 length is 16 residues. The V and J ends lost 3 bases and 1 base respectively, with 15 bases between them. Germline CDR1 reads SGHDT; CDR2 reads YYEEEE. Here the CDR3 DNA reads TGTGCCAGCAGCTACCCCGCGGGTTTGCGCACAGATACGCAGTATTTT. Translating gives CASSYPAGLRTDTQYF.

The chain is built from TRBV28 and TRBJ2-7; the D gene is possibly TRBD2 (7 bases). The CDR3 is made up of 13 amino acids. Trimming cost V 8 bases and J 3 bases, with 14 bases left between them. Germline loops: CDR1 MDHEN, CDR2 SYDVKM. The CDR3 DNA sequence: TGTGCCAGCCGAAGAGGGGGGGGCTACGAGCAGTACTTC. This gives the protein CASRRGGGYEQYF.

The chain joins TRBV29-1 to TRBJ1-5; 7 bases line up with TRBD1. The CDR3 loop spans 13 amino acids. The V gene end was trimmed by 4 bases and the J gene end by 4 bases; junction bases not matched to a gene: 4. From germline, CDR1 is SQVTM and CDR2 ANQGSEA. The DNA for the CDR3 is TGCAGCGTTGTTACAGGGGATAATCAGCCCCAGCATTTT. As protein: CSVVTGDNQPQHF.

The rearrangement uses TRBV27 and TRBJ2-1, with D possibly matching TRBD1 (6 bases). Germline V gene data show CDR1 as MNHEY and CDR2 as SMNVEV (reference sequence). CDR3 length: 15 amino acids. V lost 3 bases to trimming and J lost 4 bases, with 13 bases between them. In DNA form, the CDR3 reads TGTGCCAGCAGTTTGACAGGAAACGAGTACAATGAGCAGTTCTTC. Protein sequence: CASSLTGNEYNEQFF.

The chain is built from TRBV28 and TRBJ2-7, with a possible D match to TRBD2 (5 bases). The CDR3 loop spans 15 amino acids. Germline V gene data show CDR1 as MDHEN and CDR2 as SYDVKM. The V and J ends lost 4 bases and 2 bases respectively, with 15 bases between them. CDR3 sequence reads: CASSSWSGVAYEQYF. The CDR3 DNA is TGTGCCAGCAGTTCATGGTCCGGGGTTGCCTACGAGCAGTACTTC.

J is TRBJ2-1 and V is TRBV20-1; D is possibly TRBD1 or TRBD2 (6 bases each). Germline CDR1 and CDR2: DFQATT and SNEGSKA (reference sequence). V gave up 4 bases and J gave up 6 bases, with 22 bases separating them. The CDR3 has 16 amino acids. The CDR3: CSATPISPGASNEQFF. DNA for the CDR3: TGCAGTGCTACCCCTATTAGCCCGGGGGCATCCAATGAGCAGTTCTTC.

The chain employs TRBV30 and TRBJ2-7, with a tentative D call TRBD2 (6 bases). The CDR3 sequence is 12 residues long. Trimming removed 0 bases at V and 7 bases at J, with 10 bases between. Germline values: CDR1 GTSNPN, CDR2 SVGIG (reference sequence). CDR3 protein: CAWSVGAGEQYF. DNA for the CDR3: TGTGCCTGGAGTGTAGGCGCGGGGGAGCAGTACTTC.

The chain is built from TRBV27 and TRBJ2-7, with TRBD2 matching over 8 bases. CDR3 length equals 15 residues. The germline V gene encodes CDR1 MNHEY and CDR2 SMNVEV (reference sequence). With 8 bases clipped from V and 2 bases from J, the junction kept 11 bases outside the gene matches. CDR3 coding DNA: TGTGCCAGCGCACAGACTAGCGCCGCACCCTACGAGCAGTACTTC. The encoded protein is CASAQTSAAPYEQYF.

V is TRBV30 and J is TRBJ2-3, with 7 nucleotides matching TRBD2. The trim removed 2 bases at V and 5 bases at J, leaving 10 bases unmatched. Germline V gene data show CDR1 as GTSNPN and CDR2 as SVGIG (reference sequence). The CDR3 runs 15 residues. The CDR3 spells CAWSYQAGDGDTQYF. CDR3 sequence (DNA): TGTGCCTGGAGTTATCAGGCGGGAGACGGAGATACGCAGTATTTT.

The chain combines TRBV11-2 with TRBJ2-3; no clear D gene. V lost 2 bases to trimming and J lost 5 bases, with 17 bases between them. The CDR3 spans 16 residues. CDR1 and CDR2 from the germline V gene are SGHAT and FQNNGV. The CDR3 sequence is CASSLSTSVFGDTQYF. CDR3 DNA: TGTGCCAGCAGCTTAAGTACCTCGGTTTTTGGAGATACGCAGTATTTT.

This clonotype was seen once. J is TRBJ1-5 and V is TRBV29-1; 7 positions agree with TRBD1. The germline V gene has CDR1 SQVTM and CDR2 ANQGSEA. The trim removed 3 bases at V and 2 bases at J, leaving 4 bases unmatched. This CDR3 is 14 amino acids long. The CDR3 is CSVDSGTGNQPQHF. The CDR3 DNA sequence: TGCAGCGTTGATAGCGGGACAGGCAATCAGCCCCAGCATTTT.

The chain links TRBV20-1 to TRBJ1-5, with unresolved D. CDR3 length: 14 amino acids. The V end lost 1 base, the J end lost 2 bases, and 9 bases lay between the germline ends. CDR1 DFQATT and CDR2 SNEGSKA come from the germline V gene (reference sequence). Here the CDR3 reads CSARGSNGNQPQHF. In nucleotides, the CDR3 is TGCAGTGCTAGAGGCTCCAATGGCAATCAGCCCCAGCATTTT.

The chain links TRBV6-6 to TRBJ2-5; 11 nucleotides match TRBD2. Germline CDR1 is MNHNY and CDR2 is SVGAGI (reference sequence). The CDR3 covers 16 residues. V was pared by 2 bases and J by 7 bases, with 9 bases of the junction left unmatched. The CDR3 sequence is CASSYNLLAGVVTQYF. For the CDR3, the DNA is TGTGCCAGCAGTTACAATTTACTAGCGGGAGTGGTGACCCAGTACTTC.

The chain uses TRBV20-1 and TRBJ2-2; 7 nucleotides agree with TRBD2. The germline V gene has CDR1 DFQATT and CDR2 SNEGSKA (reference sequence). This CDR3 is 13 amino acids long. V trimming: 3 bases; J trimming: 2 bases; junction bases outside the gene matches: 0. CDR3 nucleotide sequence: TGCAGTGCTAGGGGACTAAACACCGGGGAGCTGTTTTTT. This translates into CSARGLNTGELFF.

V is TRBV3-1 and J is TRBJ2-7; TRBD2 matches 7 bases. This CDR3 spans 16 amino acids. Germline V CDR1 and CDR2: LGHDT, YNNKEL (reference sequence). V shed 4 bases and J 3 bases; nucleotides not matched to a gene: 12. DNA for the CDR3: TGTGCCAGCAGCCCTCTTCCTCGCAGCGGGAACTACGAGCAGTACTTC. This sequence encodes CASSPLPRSGNYEQYF.

The J gene is TRBJ2-3, the V gene TRBV28, with unresolved D. Germline V gene lookup returns CDR1 MDHEN and CDR2 SYDVKM. V was trimmed by 4 bases and J by 7 bases, leaving 9 bases between them. CDR3 length: 12 residues. CDR3: CASSSLRYTQYF. CDR3 sequence (DNA): TGTGCCAGCAGTTCCCTTAGATATACGCAGTATTTT.

This clonotype was counted once. The chain joins TRBV20-1 to TRBJ1-1, with D hard to call. CDR3 size: 13 residues. V was trimmed by 5 bases and J by 3 bases, leaving 13 bases between them. CDR1 and CDR2 (germline): DFQATT, SNEGSKA (reference sequence). The CDR3 spells CSADVPGDTEAFF. DNA of the CDR3: TGCAGTGCTGACGTCCCCGGGGACACTGAAGCTTTCTTT.